This entry describes one T cell receptor (beta chain). This specimen belongs to a study of blood T cell repertoires in COVID-19. Study-level background: Samples of COVID-19 (acute and convalescent) were obtained from the United States, Italy and Spain. The cDNA or gDNA used as material had been derived from T cells, B-cell-depleted T cells, or PBMCs.

The CDR3 spans 14 residues. V lost 3 bases and J 0 bases, leaving 6 bases between the germline ends. Germline-derived CDR1 and CDR2 are DFQATT and SNEGSKA (reference sequence). In the original processing: Nucleated cell counts were estimated from reference gene primer amplification. Assay used: immunoSEQ multiplex PCR; TCRdb lists only in-frame clones, some missing. V and J calls and clone size are copied from that table; D and trimming were computed from the DNA. This sample has 130,000 to 150,000 clones, with approximately 81% found just once. This sequence joins TRBV20-1 and TRBJ2-6; D might be TRBD2 (5 bases). The material sequenced was peripheral blood. This TCR came from a human donor in a cohort sampled during active COVID-19. The CDR3 sequence is CSASRDSGANVLTF. The CDR3 nucleotides are TGCAGTGCTAGTCGGGACTCTGGGGCCAACGTCCTGACTTTC.